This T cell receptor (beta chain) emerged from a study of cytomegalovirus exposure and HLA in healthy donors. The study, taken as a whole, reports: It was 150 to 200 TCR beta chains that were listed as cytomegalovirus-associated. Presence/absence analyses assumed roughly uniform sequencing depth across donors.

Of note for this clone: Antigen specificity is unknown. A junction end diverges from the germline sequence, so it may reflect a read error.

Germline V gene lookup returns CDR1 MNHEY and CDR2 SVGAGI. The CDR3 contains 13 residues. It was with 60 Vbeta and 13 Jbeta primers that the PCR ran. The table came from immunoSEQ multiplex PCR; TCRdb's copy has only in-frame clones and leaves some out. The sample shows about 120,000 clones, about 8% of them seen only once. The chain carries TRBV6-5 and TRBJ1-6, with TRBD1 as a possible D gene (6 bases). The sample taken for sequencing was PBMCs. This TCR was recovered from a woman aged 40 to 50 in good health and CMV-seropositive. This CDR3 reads CASFRDIRSPLLF. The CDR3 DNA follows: TGTGCCAGTTTCCGGGACATCCGATCACCCCTCCTCTTT.